This TCR beta chain was identified in a study of spatial heterogeneity in lung cancer. On the study more broadly: Detection consistently captured more beta-chain sequences than alpha-chain sequences. Study-level points and caveats: There were more appearances of ubiquitous expanded tumor TCRs in blood at resection than at follow-up.

The presence of a unique molecular identifier marked each TCR cDNA molecule. TCRdb fed the 5' RACE reads into MiXCR, producing one record per CDR3 protein. The sample contains just over 70,000 distinct CDR3 sequences, around 9.3% of which appear only once. Points on this clonotype: Its antigen is unknown.

The CDR3 loop spans 15 amino acids. CDR1 and CDR2 (germline): MNHNS, SASEGT. Indicated time point: blood at routine non-recurrence follow-up after resection. Sequencing covered unsorted whole RNA taken from tumor, nontumor lung or frozen PBMC. This rearrangement joins TRBV6-1 to TRBJ2-7; weak D call: TRBD1 (5 bases). The DNA end favors TRBJ2-1, so the J call may be wrong. The receptor was derived from a female donor with early-stage non-small cell lung cancer. This specimen was PBMCs, taken at follow-up. The CDR3 DNA reads as TGTGCCAGCAGTGAAGCGCACGTCAGGGCCTACGAGCAGTTCTTC. This gives the protein CASSEAHVRAYEQFF.